This T cell receptor (beta chain) was documented in a study of blood T cell repertoires in COVID-19 (TCRdb year 2020). For the study in its entirety: Collaborator samples came from the United States, Italy and Spain and covered acute and convalescent phases of COVID-19. The prospective study material was composed of cDNA or gDNA derived from T cells, B-cell-depleted T cells, or PBMCs. Deeply sampled blood TCRbeta repertoires from subjects exposed to, actively infected with, or recovered from COVID-19 were included in the dataset. A freely available public database, intended as a resource for researchers studying the immune response to SARS-CoV-2, is where the repertoires were released. Samples came from the ongoing ImmuneRACE study (first 160 participants) plus 1,254 subjects from 6 global collaborators. Sample metadata almost always included a de-identified subject ID, COVID-19 status, age in years and sex. Where HLA class I and class II types were available, the types were taken from metadata supplied by the sample provider, not from assay-based typing.

The germline V gene supplies CDR1 SGHTA and CDR2 FQGNSA. V and J lose 2 bases and 5 bases, and a span of 15 bases separates them. From its cysteine to its phenylalanine, the CDR3 spans 15 amino acids. The DNA shown is the 45-base CDR3, in frame from base 1. The collaborating institutions used their own protocols to collect whole blood in K2EDTA tubes. For TCRbeta analysis, collaborators shipped samples in one of three forms: frozen whole blood, isolated PBMCs, or DNA extracted from either of those sample types. This clone came up once. The antigen this receptor binds is unknown. No per-base quality is available; no much larger clone lies one base away. Summary of the overall study and its limitations: How much clinical and demographic metadata was included differed by source and by participant, and the metadata was provided uncurated.

TCRbeta CDR3 regions were amplified from genomic DNA by means of the immunoSEQ Assay, a bias-controlled multiplex PCR. Under the source paper's analysis protocol: The number of nucleated cells in each sample was estimated from the amplification of reference gene primers within the assay. To quantify the absolute abundance of each unique TCRbeta CDR3 rearrangement, sequence reads were collapsed and filtered. For each sample, productive Simpson clonality was calculated as the square root of Simpson's diversity index across productive rearrangements. TCRdb limited this immuneACCESS table to in-frame rearrangements with V and J called. A share of clones is missing; checked studies link under half to unresolved V genes, and the rest is unexplained. That table gives V, J and clone size, and the DNA gave D and trimming. The sample has more than 110,000 clones on record, more than 80% of them singletons. The ten most abundant clones make up approximately 9.5% of the sample.

Recombination connected TRBV7-2 to TRBJ2-5, with a weak D call of TRBD2 (5 bases match). The sequenced sample consisted of peripheral blood. This clonotype was sampled from a woman aged 80 or older in a cohort sampled during active or convalescent COVID-19. The CDR3: CASSLSFAGVETQYF. The nucleotide sequence is given as TGTGCCAGCAGCTTATCGTTCGCCGGGGTTGAGACCCAGTACTTC.